Below are 12 T cell receptor beta chains sequenced from a single sample in a study of tumor and adjacent non-tumor tissue in lung cancer. RNA was extracted from bulk tissue without any cell sorting. This non-tumor lung sample came from over 3 cm beyond the tumor edge. A modified ARM-PCR protocol with three rounds of nested PCR amplified TCRbeta. A single record per CDR3 protein comes from TCRdb applying MiXCR to the multiplex PCR reads. This sample yields fewer than 90,000 distinct CDR3 sequences, of which 76% are seen a single time; roughly 22% belongs to the top ten. The specimen sequenced was distant non-tumor lung tissue. Receptors originate from a woman aged 50 to 65 with non-small cell lung cancer.

This clonotype was observed many times. The J gene is TRBJ2-5, the V gene TRBV6-5; D possibly matches TRBD1 or TRBD2 (5 bases each). CDR3 length equals 15 residues. Trimming cost V 0 bases and J 5 bases, with 13 bases left between them. Germline V gives CDR1 MNHEY, CDR2 SVGAGI. The CDR3 region is CASSYSFMGEETQYF. Written as DNA, the CDR3 is TGTGCCAGCAGTTACTCGTTTATGGGGGAGGAGACCCAGTACTTC.

With respect to this clonotype: Sequence at one end of the junction differs from germline and may be a read error. The chain uses TRBV28 and TRBJ2-7; D is unresolved. CDR1 MDHEN and CDR2 SYDVKM come from the germline V gene. This CDR3 is built from 12 residues. For the CDR3, the DNA is TGTGCCAGCAACCGGGCCTCGAGAGAGAAGTACTTT. Protein sequence: CASNRASREKYF.

As regards this clonotype: At one boundary the junction diverges from the germline segment, which might be a read error. The chain couples TRBV6-1 to TRBJ1-4; weak D call: TRBD1 (6 bases). This CDR3 is 13 amino acids long. Germline CDR1 and CDR2: MNHNS and SASEGT. The CDR3, as DNA: TGTGCCCTCCGGGACACTTACAATGAAAAACTGCTTTTT. This sequence encodes CALRDTYNEKLLF.

The genes are TRBV6-5 and TRBJ2-2, with 9 bases matching TRBD2. Germline CDR1 and CDR2: MNHEY and SVGAGI. Unmatched junction bases numbered 13, after V lost 5 bases and J lost 6 bases. The CDR3 is 17 amino acids. The CDR3: CASSGLLVAGVPGELFF. The CDR3 DNA is TGTGCCAGCAGTGGGTTGTTAGTAGCGGGAGTCCCCGGGGAGCTGTTTTTT.

A note on this clonotype: This may arise from a read error, as a much more abundant clone is one base away. Here the CDR3 omits its conserved ending phenylalanine or tryptophan, so a read error is the likely source. The chain combines TRBV20-1 with TRBJ1-1; the D is unclear. Looked up from germline, CDR1 is DFQATT and CDR2 is SNEGSKA (reference sequence). There are 14 residues in the CDR3. The V gene lost 4 bases and the J gene lost 3 bases, with 15 bases spanning the gap. CDR3 protein: CSATTGPGDTEAFI. The CDR3 nucleotides read TGCAGTGCTACAACCGGGCCCGGGGACACTGAAGCTTTCATT.

The V and J genes are TRBV19 and TRBJ2-5; 11 bases align to TRBD2. V shed 6 bases and J 5 bases; nucleotides not matched to a gene: 11. Germline CDR1 is LNHDA and CDR2 is SQIVND (reference sequence). There are 16 residues in the CDR3. The CDR3 is CASRGLTSGRRETQYF. In DNA form, the CDR3 reads TGTGCCAGTAGGGGACTAACTAGCGGGAGAAGGGAGACCCAGTACTTC. Full variable domain (rest looked up from reference TRBV19 and TRBJ2-5): DGGITQSPKYLFRKEGQNVTLSCEQNLNHDAMYWYRQDPGQGLRLIYYSQIVNDFQKGDIAEGYSVSREKKESFPLTVTSAQKNPTAFYLCASRGLTSGRRETQYFGPGTRLLVL.

At least ten counts were recorded for this clonotype. This CDR3 reads CSASPSGSYEQYF. The DNA for the CDR3 is TGCAGTGCTAGTCCTAGCGGGAGCTACGAGCAGTACTTC. The rearrangement joins TRBV20-1 to TRBJ2-7, with TRBD2 matching 10 bases. V lost 3 bases and J lost 3; bases outside the gene matches: 2. From germline, CDR1 is DFQATT and CDR2 SNEGSKA (reference sequence). This CDR3 has 13 amino acids.

This clonotype is medium-sized. The chain combines TRBV11-2 with TRBJ2-3, with 11 bases that match TRBD2. This CDR3 contains 16 residues. The V and J ends lost 3 bases and 5 bases, in that order; junction bases with no gene match: 7. Germline assignment: CDR1 SGHAT and CDR2 FQNNGV. The CDR3 coding sequence is TGTGCCAGCAGCTTTTTAGCGGGAGGGGGGGAAGATACGCAGTATTTT. It is translated as CASSFLAGGGEDTQYF.

The chain uses TRBV6-5 and TRBJ2-1; TRBD1 might be the D (6 bases). Germline CDR1 is MNHEY and CDR2 is SVGAGI. This CDR3 is 14 amino acids long. Trimming pared 8 bases from V and 7 bases from J, leaving 18 bases between. The CDR3, as DNA: TGTGCCAGCGTAGGGGACAACAGCTATAATGAGCAGTTCTTC. Translation: CASVGDNSYNEQFF.

The V gene is TRBV29-1, the J gene TRBJ2-2; a weak D match, TRBD2 (5 bases). This CDR3 is 19 amino acids long. Germline V gene lookup returns CDR1 SQVTM and CDR2 ANQGSEA. V gave up 7 bases and J gave up 6 bases, with 33 bases separating them. CDR3 in amino acids: CSALLSDPRASHEAGELFF. The CDR3 nucleotides read TGCAGCGCTCTCTTATCCGACCCCCGGGCTAGCCACGAGGCCGGGGAGCTGTTTTTT.

This clonotype was counted a few times. This chain joins TRBV5-1 and TRBJ2-4, with a tentative D call TRBD2 (5 bases). Germline V gene sequence: CDR1 SGHRS, CDR2 YFSETQ. The V gene lost 2 bases and the J gene lost 7 bases, with 16 bases spanning the gap. The length of the CDR3 is 15 residues. CDR3 sequence (DNA): TGCGCCAGCAGCTTACGGCATGGGAGTGAGAACATTCAGTACTTC. This translates into CASSLRHGSENIQYF.

Points on this clonotype: One junction end does not reproduce the germline sequence, and a read error may be involved. This rearrangement joins TRBV12-3 or TRBV12-4 to TRBJ2-2; 7 bases are shared with TRBD1. The CDR3 extends over 13 amino acids. CDR3 amino acids: CASGRQGTGELFF. In DNA, the CDR3 is TGTGCCAGCGGGCGACAGGGTACCGGGGAACTGTTTTTT.